This TCR beta chain was retrieved from a study of blood T cells in healthy people across ages. The individuals who served as donors were healthy Caucasians living in Russia, aged about 6 to 90. Every sample had a minimum of 6 million PBMCs isolated. PCR was performed a second time for about 6 to 12 cycles using a sample-barcoded 5' primer and a J-beta primer mix. TCRdb re-analysed the 5' RACE reads in MiXCR, keeping a single row per CDR3 protein. The sample carries hundreds of thousands of distinct CDR3 sequences, just under 25% recorded once. Germline V gives CDR1 MGHDK, CDR2 SYGVNS. The CDR3 length is 15 residues. This sample also appeared in a second study, on T cells of mothers and their children. That publication notes: The search for persistent microchimeric T cell clones detected none.

This receptor was identified in a boy between 10 and 17 years old in good health. The specimen was blood. The chain uses TRBV25-1 and TRBJ2-5; TRBD2 agrees at 9 bases. Matching the DNA end better, TRBJ2-1 makes the J call doubtful. CDR3 nucleotide sequence: TGTGCCAGCAGTGATTGGGCGGGGGGGTTAAATGAGCAGTTCTTC. Protein sequence: CASSDWAGGLNEQFF.